This T cell receptor (beta chain) is from a study of T cell responses to AZD1222 COVID-19 vaccine. Study-wide results and limits: There were vaccine-associated CD4 TCRs across spike, dominant at 160-218 and 743-854.

A few counts support this clone. Its matching antigen is unknown. The J segment lost 14 bases and the V segment lost 4 bases, leaving 9 bases of the junction unmatched. The CDR3 is 14 amino acids. The germline gives CDR1 SGHRS, CDR2 YFSETQ. Clones were read by immunoSEQ multiplex PCR, and TCRdb kept only the in-frame ones, dropping some. The sample shows about 110,000 clones, roughly 86% of them seen only once. The J gene is TRBJ1-6, the V gene TRBV5-1; 10 bases fit TRBD1. This TCR came from an adult in good health. Sequencing used peripheral blood, obtained on day 0 of AZD1222 vaccination. The CDR3 protein is CASSRGTGEYTLHF. The CDR3, as DNA: TGCGCCAGCAGCCGTGGGACAGGGGAATACACCCTCCACTTT.